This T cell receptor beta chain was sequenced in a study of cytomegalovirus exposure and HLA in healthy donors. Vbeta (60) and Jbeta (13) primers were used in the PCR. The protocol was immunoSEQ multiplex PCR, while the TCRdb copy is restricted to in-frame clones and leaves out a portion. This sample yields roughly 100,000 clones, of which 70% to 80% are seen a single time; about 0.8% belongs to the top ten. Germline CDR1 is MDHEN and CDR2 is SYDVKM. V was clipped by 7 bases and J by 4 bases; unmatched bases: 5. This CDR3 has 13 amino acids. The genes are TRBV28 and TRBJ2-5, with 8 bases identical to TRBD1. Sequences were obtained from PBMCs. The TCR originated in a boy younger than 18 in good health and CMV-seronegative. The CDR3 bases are TGTGCCAGCATCCAGGGGGCCGGAGAGACCCAGTACTTC. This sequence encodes CASIQGAGETQYF.